This entry lists 20 T cell receptor beta chains sequenced from one sample in a study of OX40 agonist ivuxolimab in advanced cancers. This table comes from immunoSEQ multiplex PCR, and its TCRdb copy is limited to in-frame clones, with some not included. The repertoire holds approximately 70,000 clones, with over 85% as singletons. The material was CD4+ or CD8+ T cells sorted from blood, obtained in a trial of the OX40 agonist ivuxolimab. The receptors derive from an adult with an advanced solid tumor such as melanoma, head and neck, liver or kidney cancer.

The chain has TRBV28 and TRBJ1-2, with D possibly TRBD1 on 5 matching bases. The germline V gene has CDR1 MDHEN and CDR2 SYDVKM. The CDR3 is made up of 13 amino acids. V shed 3 bases and J shed 4 bases, with 9 bases lying between them. The CDR3 DNA reads TGTGCCAGCAGTTTGGGACCCTTCTATGGCTACACCTTC. It codes for CASSLGPFYGYTF.

V and J are TRBV7-8 and TRBJ2-1; D is perhaps TRBD1 (6 bases). The CDR3 has 15 residues. The V gene's germline CDR1 is SGHVS and CDR2 FQNEAQ. V was pared by 0 bases and J by 6 bases, with 12 bases between. CDR3 residues: CASSLAPRGGNEQFF. The CDR3 DNA follows: TGTGCCAGCAGCTTAGCCCCGAGAGGGGGCAATGAGCAGTTCTTC.

The V gene is TRBV28, the J gene TRBJ2-5; TRBD2 matches at 10 bases. CDR1 MDHEN and CDR2 SYDVKM come from the germline V gene. The CDR3 runs to 16 residues. V lost 3 bases to trimming and J lost 6 bases; unmatched junction nucleotides: 10. This chain's CDR3 is CASSFWASGSVKTQYF. CDR3 bases: TGTGCCAGCAGTTTTTGGGCTAGCGGGAGTGTGAAGACCCAGTACTTC.

The chain recombines TRBV6-4 with TRBJ2-7; a weak D match, TRBD2 (6 bases). V shed 3 bases and J shed 2 bases, with 14 bases lying between them. The CDR3 has 15 amino acids. The germline CDR1 and CDR2 sequences are MRHNA and SNTAGT. CDR3 coding DNA: TGTGCCAGCAGTGAATCGTCGGCGGGACCCTACGAGCAGTACTTC. Translated: CASSESSAGPYEQYF.

V and J are TRBV5-1 and TRBJ2-3, with TRBD2 as a possible D gene (6 bases). The CDR3 length is 15 residues. Trimming removed 0 bases at V and 5 bases at J, with 13 bases between. CDR1 SGHRS and CDR2 YFSETQ come from the germline V gene. The CDR3 sequence is CASSLEPGVGDTQYF. In DNA form, the CDR3 reads TGCGCCAGCAGCTTGGAACCGGGAGTGGGAGATACGCAGTATTTT.

The chain carries TRBV30 and TRBJ2-2; D assignment may be TRBD1 or TRBD2 (6 bases each). This CDR3 has 13 residues. Trimming stripped 5 bases from V and 1 base from J, with 8 bases between. Germline CDR1 GTSNPN, CDR2 SVGIG (reference sequence). The CDR3: CAWAGQNTGELFF. The CDR3 coding sequence is TGTGCCTGGGCGGGACAGAACACCGGGGAGCTGTTTTTT.

The chain employs TRBV15 and TRBJ2-3, with D perhaps being TRBD1 or TRBD2 (6 bases each). CDR1 LNHNV and CDR2 YYDKDF come from the germline V gene (reference sequence). The CDR3 totals 13 residues. V lost 3 bases, J lost 5 bases, and 9 bases lay in between. The CDR3 coding sequence is TGTGCCACCAGCAGCGGGGGCGAAGATACGCAGTATTTT. Translated, it gives CATSSGGEDTQYF.

The chain uses TRBV6-1 and TRBJ2-5; TRBD1 aligns across 9 bases. The germline V gene encodes CDR1 MNHNS and CDR2 SASEGT. Germline trimming cut 6 bases from V and 4 bases from J; bases unmatched to any gene: 3. The CDR3 is 13 residues long. Here the CDR3 reads CASSPQGAETQYF. The CDR3 nucleotides read TGTGCCAGCAGCCCACAGGGGGCAGAGACCCAGTACTTC.

V gene TRBV7-2 combines with J gene TRBJ2-3; a possible D gene is TRBD2 (7 bases). The CDR3 has 15 amino acids. Per the germline V gene, CDR1 is SGHTA and CDR2 is FQGNSA. Trimming cost V 0 bases and J 3 bases, with 10 bases left between them. The CDR3 DNA reads as TGTGCCAGCAGCTTAGCGGAGGGGGGGACAGATACGCAGTATTTT. Protein: CASSLAEGGTDTQYF.

V is TRBV28 and J is TRBJ1-5; maybe TRBD1 (6 bases). This CDR3 is 15 amino acids long. Germline V gene data show CDR1 as MDHEN and CDR2 as SYDVKM. Trimming stripped 6 bases from V and 4 bases from J, with 16 bases between. In nucleotides, the CDR3 is TGTGCCAGCAGCTCGGGGGGGCCGCGGAATCAGCCCCAGCATTTT. Its translation: CASSSGGPRNQPQHF.

The rearrangement links TRBV28 to TRBJ1-2, with TRBD1 identical over 11 bases. V lost 4 bases to trimming and J lost 1 base; unmatched junction nucleotides: 5. The CDR3 loop spans 16 amino acids. CDR1 MDHEN and CDR2 SYDVKM come from the germline V gene. CDR3 protein: CASSSTGTGGNYGYTF. CDR3 nucleotides: TGTGCCAGCAGTTCAACCGGGACAGGGGGTAACTATGGCTACACCTTC.

The chain carries TRBV11-3 and TRBJ2-3; D remains unclear. Germline V gene data show CDR1 as SGHNT and CDR2 as YENEEA. Trimming took 5 bases from V and 1 from J, leaving 22 bases between them. The CDR3 length is 18 residues. The CDR3 sequence is CASSLQISPPRGTDTQYF. In DNA form, the CDR3 reads TGTGCCAGCAGCCTACAAATCTCACCTCCCCGGGGCACAGATACGCAGTATTTT.

This clone was picked up one time. V usage is TRBV5-1 and J usage is TRBJ1-1; TRBD1 agrees at 7 bases. Looked up from germline, CDR1 is SGHRS and CDR2 is YFSETQ. There are 15 residues in the CDR3. The trim removed 0 bases at V and 5 bases at J, leaving 7 bases unmatched. The CDR3, as DNA: TGCGCCAGCAGCTTGGGATGGGACAGAGGGACTGAAGCTTTCTTT. Protein: CASSLGWDRGTEAFF.

The CDR3 nucleotides are TGTGCCAGTAGTAGCCGGACAGGGAACTACGAGCAGTACTTC. Translating it yields CASSSRTGNYEQYF. The V call is TRBV19, the J call TRBJ2-7, with 8 bases aligning to TRBD1. J lost 3 bases, V lost 4 bases, and 5 bases had no gene match. The CDR3 is 14 amino acids. CDR1 is LNHDA and CDR2 is SQIVND in the germline V gene (reference sequence).

This chain joins TRBV4-2 and TRBJ2-7; 8 bases agree with TRBD2. Germline V CDR1 and CDR2: LGHNA, YNFKEQ. The V segment lost 0 bases and the J segment 3 bases; nucleotides outside the gene matches: 7. The length of the CDR3 is 16 residues. CDR3 DNA sequence: TGTGCCAGCAGCCAAGATGGTACTAGCGGCATCTACGAGCAGTACTTC. It yields the protein CASSQDGTSGIYEQYF.

The chain links TRBV29-1 to TRBJ2-1, with a tentative D call TRBD2 (6 bases). The CDR3 has 14 residues. CDR1 and CDR2 (germline): SQVTM, ANQGSEA. Trimming removed 2 bases at V and 6 bases at J, with 14 bases between. The CDR3 DNA follows: TGCAGCGTTGAAATCGGGAGTGGGGGCAATGAGCAGTTCTTC. As protein: CSVEIGSGGNEQFF.

This clone was observed a single time. V usage is TRBV5-6 and J usage is TRBJ2-3; D is undetermined. CDR3 length: 14 amino acids. With 4 bases removed from V and 6 bases from J, the gap between germline ends came to 15 bases. The germline gives CDR1 SGHDT, CDR2 YYEEEE. CDR3 sequence (DNA): TGTGCCAGCAGCCCGGATGCTAGTGGGGATACGCAGTATTTT. Translation: CASSPDASGDTQYF.

V gene TRBV12-2 combines with J gene TRBJ2-7; TRBD2 is taken as the D call from the table, unchecked against the DNA. TRBV12-2 is listed as a pseudogene. The CDR3 covers 19 residues. The CDR3 nucleotides read TGTGCAAGTCGCTTAGAGCGGCGGGAGGGCCCCCCTTTGAGTTGCGAGCAGTACTTC. This gives the protein CASRLERREGPPLSCEQYF.

The genes are TRBV7-3 and TRBJ2-3; the D is unclear. Trimming shortened V by 4 bases and J by 2 bases, and 13 bases separated the two germline ends. The CDR3 is made up of 15 amino acids. Per germline, CDR1 SGHTA and CDR2 FQGTGA. The CDR3 DNA sequence: TGTGCCAGCAGCTCCGGCGTGCCGGTCACAGATACGCAGTATTTT. This sequence encodes CASSSGVPVTDTQYF. Supplemented by reference TRBV7-3 and TRBJ2-3, the full variable domain reads GAGVSQTPSNKVTEKGKYVELRCDPISGHTALYWYRQSLGQGPEFLIYFQGTGAADDSGLPNDRFFAVRPEGSVSTLKIQRTERGDSAVYLCASSSGVPVTDTQYFGPGTRLTVL.

The V and J genes are TRBV18 and TRBJ2-5; D is ambiguous. Trimming removed 3 bases at V and 6 bases at J, with 11 bases between. Germline V gives CDR1 KGHSH, CDR2 LQKENI. This CDR3 is built from 13 residues. The CDR3 loop is CASSPLRVQTQYF. The CDR3, as DNA: TGTGCCAGCTCACCCCTACGGGTTCAGACCCAGTACTTC. Complete variable domain (other parts from reference TRBV18 and TRBJ2-5): NAGVMQNPRHLVRRRGQEARLRCSPMKGHSHVYWYRQLPEEGLKFMVYLQKENIIDESGMPKERFSAEFPKEGPSILRIQQVVRGDSAAYFCASSPLRVQTQYFGPGTRLLVL.